These 29 T cell receptor beta chains share one sample of origin, sequenced in a study of early T cells in non-severe SARS-CoV-2 infection. TCRdb re-called the 5' RACE reads through MiXCR, storing one row per CDR3 protein. The repertoire holds approximately 48,000 distinct CDR3 sequences, with around a tenth as singletons. Specimen: whole blood. These receptor sequences come from an adult who was a healthcare worker with PCR-confirmed SARS-CoV-2 infection or an uninfected control (not recorded which).

The rearrangement joins TRBV6-1 to TRBJ1-1, with a possible D match to TRBD1 (6 bases). This CDR3 has 17 residues. Trimming removed 10 bases from V and 0 bases from J, with 24 bases in between. Germline values: CDR1 MNHNS, CDR2 SASEGT. Here the CDR3 DNA reads TGTGCCACTTCAGATCCTCGGGGGGCGGGGATGAACACTGAAGCTTTCTTT. It translates to CATSDPRGAGMNTEAFF.

The table lists this clonotype with many counts. The V gene is TRBV20-1, the J gene TRBJ1-4, with 7 bases identical to TRBD1. The CDR3 totals 14 residues. The ends lost 3 bases at V and 8 bases at J; junction bases unmatched: 9. CDR1 is DFQATT and CDR2 is SNEGSKA in the germline V gene (reference sequence). The CDR3 DNA reads as TGCAGTGCTAGGGAACAGGGGAGAGGGGAAAAACTGTTTTTT. It specifies CSAREQGRGEKLFF.

In this sample, this clonotype turned up many times. The chain is built from TRBV5-1 and TRBJ1-1; tentative D call: TRBD1 (5 bases). This CDR3 spans 13 amino acids. The ends were cut back, 5 bases at V and 0 bases at J, with 8 bases in the middle. Germline CDR1 reads SGHRS; CDR2 reads YFSETQ. The CDR3 DNA follows: TGCGCCAGCAGGGGACCTTTGAACACTGAAGCTTTCTTT. This encodes CASRGPLNTEAFF. Drawing the rest from reference TRBV5-1 and TRBJ1-1, the complete variable domain is KAGVTQTPRYLIKTRGQQVTLSCSPISGHRSVSWYQQTPGQGLQFLFEYFSETQRNKGNFPGRFSGRQFSNSRSEMNVSTLELGDSALYLCASRGPLNTEAFFGQGTRLTVV.

This clonotype was counted a few times. The chain recombines TRBV7-2 with TRBJ2-5; 9 nucleotides match TRBD2. With V trimmed by 2 bases and J by 7 bases, 8 bases remained unmatched. The CDR3 contains 15 residues. Germline V gene data show CDR1 as SGHTA and CDR2 as FQGNSA. CDR3 in amino acids: CASSLRREGGGTQYF. For the CDR3, the DNA is TGTGCCAGCAGCTTAAGGCGGGAGGGCGGAGGGACCCAGTACTTC.

The sample holds many counts of this clonotype. The chain employs TRBV29-1 and TRBJ2-5, with D perhaps TRBD2 (6 bases). The CDR3 has 14 amino acids. Trimming left V 5 bases short and J 5 bases short, with 18 bases between. CDR1 and CDR2 (germline): SQVTM, ANQGSEA. CDR3 nucleotide sequence: TGCAGCGTTTTTCGGAATCAGGGAGGCGAGACCCAGTACTTC. Protein product: CSVFRNQGGETQYF.

CDR3: CASSPWTVNTEAFF. The CDR3 DNA reads as TGTGCCAGCAGCCCCTGGACGGTCAACACTGAAGCTTTCTTT. This chain joins TRBV7-2 and TRBJ1-1, with D hard to call. The germline gives CDR1 SGHTA, CDR2 FQGNSA. CDR3 length equals 14 residues. V was trimmed by 5 bases and J by 2 bases, leaving 12 bases between them.

This clonotype has a handful of counts. In DNA, the CDR3 is TGTGCCAGCTCGCGACTAGCCCTCCAGACCCAGTACTTC. Protein: CASSRLALQTQYF. This chain connects TRBV18 to TRBJ2-5; TRBD2 aligns across 7 bases. V lost 6 bases and J lost 6; bases outside the gene matches: 7. There are 13 residues in the CDR3. Germline V gene sequence: CDR1 KGHSH, CDR2 LQKENI.

The chain couples TRBV29-1 to TRBJ2-2, with TRBD2 as a possible D gene (6 bases). The CDR3 is 15 residues long. Germline V CDR1 and CDR2: SQVTM, ANQGSEA. V lost 7 bases and J lost 0, with 15 bases in between. The CDR3 DNA follows: TGCAGCGCCAGGAGGGACCACGCGAACACCGGGGAGCTGTTTTTT. Amino acids: CSARRDHANTGELFF.

This clonotype was picked up many times. This CDR3 is CSATQTGNQPQHF. CDR3 sequence (DNA): TGCAGTGCTACCCAGACGGGCAATCAGCCCCAGCATTTT. The chain uses TRBV20-1 and TRBJ1-5; D remains ambiguous. V was cut by 4 bases and J by 2 bases, with 9 bases left in between. The germline gives CDR1 DFQATT, CDR2 SNEGSKA (reference sequence). CDR3 length: 13 residues.

The chain uses TRBV28 and TRBJ2-1, with TRBD2 matching 13 bases. CDR1 and CDR2 (germline): MDHEN, SYDVKM. CDR3 size: 17 residues. Trimming removed 7 bases from V and 1 base from J; junction bases left unmatched: 7. CDR3 loop: CASKRTSGSLSYNEQFF. Here the CDR3 DNA reads TGTGCCAGCAAGAGGACTAGCGGGAGTTTGTCCTACAATGAGCAGTTCTTC.

This clonotype appeared many times. The genes are TRBV11-2 and TRBJ2-6; 9 bases line up with TRBD1. This CDR3 is built from 18 residues. The J segment lost 0 bases and the V segment lost 1 base, leaving 4 bases of the junction unmatched. Per the germline V gene, CDR1 is SGHAT and CDR2 is FQNNGV. CDR3 coding DNA: TGTGCCAGCAGCTTAGGGACAGGGGCGACCTCTGGGGCCAACGTCCTGACTTTC. Translation gives CASSLGTGATSGANVLTF.

The chain is built from TRBV21-1 and TRBJ2-6. TRBV21-1 is a listed pseudogene. This CDR3 region has 15 residues. CDR3: CASSKIFSGANVLTF. CDR3 DNA sequence: TGTGCCAGCAGCAAGATTTTCTCTGGGGCCAACGTCCTGACTTTC.

This clonotype was observed at least ten times. The chain has TRBV5-5 and TRBJ2-1; D unclear. From germline, CDR1 is SGHKS and CDR2 YYEKEE (reference sequence). The V end was cut by 4 bases, the J end by 0 bases, with 8 bases between. The CDR3 length is 14 residues. Here the CDR3 reads CASSVRSSYNEQFF. CDR3 sequence (DNA): TGTGCCAGCAGCGTCAGGAGCTCCTACAATGAGCAGTTCTTC.

The rearrangement joins TRBV5-1 to TRBJ2-7, with 9 bases identical to TRBD2. V was pared by 0 bases and J by 3 bases, with 7 bases of the junction left unmatched. This CDR3 spans 16 amino acids. CDR1 and CDR2 from the germline V gene are SGHRS and YFSETQ. The CDR3 loop reads CASSLGALAGNYEQYF. The CDR3 region has the DNA TGCGCCAGCAGCTTGGGCGCCCTAGCGGGAAACTACGAGCAGTACTTC.

This clonotype has ten or more counts. This chain uses TRBV28 with TRBJ2-1; the match to TRBD2 covers 15 bases. This CDR3 has 18 residues. The junction had 8 bases not matched to a gene; V was cut back by 6 bases and J by 2 bases. CDR1 and CDR2 from the germline V gene are MDHEN and SYDVKM. CDR3 sequence: CASRSGWTSGRAYNEQFF. Here the CDR3 DNA reads TGTGCCAGCAGATCGGGATGGACTAGCGGGAGGGCCTACAATGAGCAGTTCTTC.

This clonotype was observed a handful of times. The rearrangement joins TRBV29-1 to TRBJ1-1, with D uncertain. V shed 4 bases and J shed 10 bases, with 10 bases lying between them. Germline V gives CDR1 SQVTM, CDR2 ANQGSEA. CDR3 size: 10 residues. In DNA form, the CDR3 reads TGCAGCGTTGGGGGTATCGGAGCTTTCTTT. Translating gives CSVGGIGAFF.

This clonotype has a count of ten or more. This chain uses TRBV28 with TRBJ1-2; TRBD1 agrees at 7 bases. Germline V gives CDR1 MDHEN, CDR2 SYDVKM. Germline trimming cut 8 bases from V and 8 bases from J; bases unmatched to any gene: 17. The CDR3 runs to 15 residues. The CDR3 DNA follows: TGTGCCAGCCACGAGGGAGGGGGCCCTCTTGGAGGCTACACCTTC. Its translation is CASHEGGGPLGGYTF.

This clonotype was seen ten or more times. The chain is built from TRBV11-2 and TRBJ2-3, with D possibly TRBD2 on 7 matching bases. V lost 3 bases, J lost 0 bases, and 13 bases lay in between. Germline V gene data show CDR1 as SGHAT and CDR2 as FQNNGV. This CDR3 is 16 amino acids long. Here the CDR3 DNA reads TGTGCCAGCAGCTTGGGGGGGCGGGTGAGCACAGATACGCAGTATTTT. This encodes CASSLGGRVSTDTQYF.

This clonotype was counted many times. The chain recombines TRBV7-9 with TRBJ1-3; D unresolved. Trimming removed 5 bases at V and 4 bases at J, with 6 bases between. There are 12 residues in the CDR3. From germline, CDR1 is SEHNR and CDR2 FQNEAQ (reference sequence). CDR3 sequence: CASSQKGNTIYF. The CDR3, as DNA: TGTGCCAGCAGCCAGAAAGGAAACACCATATATTTT.

Many counts were recorded for this clonotype. The chain carries TRBV7-8 and TRBJ2-1, with D tentatively TRBD1 (5 bases). Trimming took off 1 base at V and 15 bases at J, with 10 bases between the two ends. The CDR3 has 11 residues. Germline V gene data show CDR1 as SGHVS and CDR2 as FQNEAQ. The chain's CDR3 is CASSLGPGWFF. The CDR3 DNA is TGTGCCAGCAGCTTAGGTCCAGGGTGGTTCTTC.

This clonotype was seen at least ten times. CDR3 in DNA: TGCAGTGCCAACAGTTTTGTCGCCGGGGATGAGCAGTTCTTC. Translating it yields CSANSFVAGDEQFF. The chain recombines TRBV20-1 with TRBJ2-1; tentative D call: TRBD2 (5 bases). Germline-derived CDR1 and CDR2 are DFQATT and SNEGSKA (reference sequence). Deletions cut 6 bases from V and 8 bases from J, with 20 bases between. This CDR3 has 14 residues.

At least ten counts were recorded for this clonotype. V and J are TRBV6-1 and TRBJ1-3, with D tentatively TRBD1 (5 bases). Trimming cost V 6 bases and J 3 bases, with 12 bases left between them. This CDR3 region has 14 residues. From germline, CDR1 is MNHNS and CDR2 SASEGT. CDR3: CASSQQASGNTIYF. As DNA, the CDR3 is TGTGCCAGCAGCCAACAGGCTAGTGGAAACACCATATATTTT.

This chain joins TRBV27 and TRBJ2-3, with D possibly TRBD2 on 6 matching bases. This CDR3 comprises 12 residues. In germline, CDR1 is MNHEY, CDR2 SMNVEV (reference sequence). Trimming took 1 base from V and 11 from J, leaving 10 bases between them. The CDR3 sequence: CASSLLDGGQYF. In DNA, the CDR3 is TGTGCCAGCAGTTTATTAGACGGGGGGCAGTATTTT.

This clonotype was seen ten or more times. The chain carries TRBV28 and TRBJ1-1, with 7 bases identical to TRBD1. With V trimmed by 10 bases and J by 0 bases, 5 bases remained unmatched. CDR3 length: 13 amino acids. Germline V CDR1 and CDR2: MDHEN, SYDVKM. CDR3 sequence: CATGGQMNTEAFF. In nucleotides, the CDR3 is TGTGCCACCGGGGGACAGATGAACACTGAAGCTTTCTTT.

This clonotype was observed at least ten times. The rearrangement joins TRBV20-1 to TRBJ2-2, with 8 positions matching TRBD1. The CDR3 is made up of 14 amino acids. The ends lost 4 bases at V and 5 bases at J; junction bases unmatched: 6. Germline-derived CDR1 and CDR2 are DFQATT and SNEGSKA (reference sequence). The CDR3 DNA reads as TGCAGTGCTACTGACAGGGGAAGAACCGGGGAGCTGTTTTTT. It translates to CSATDRGRTGELFF.

This clonotype was counted a few times. The rearrangement joins TRBV6-5 to TRBJ2-2, with a tentative D call TRBD1 (6 bases). Per the germline V gene, CDR1 is MNHEY and CDR2 is SVGAGI. V gave up 8 bases and J gave up 0 bases, with 10 bases separating them. The CDR3 spans 14 residues. CDR3 loop: CASGDRTNTGELFF. CDR3 sequence (DNA): TGTGCCAGCGGCGACAGGACGAACACCGGGGAGCTGTTTTTT.

The rearrangement links TRBV19 to TRBJ2-3, with a tentative D call TRBD2 (5 bases). Germline CDR1 and CDR2: LNHDA and SQIVND (reference sequence). Trimming took 3 bases from V and 3 from J, leaving 22 bases between them. This CDR3 contains 18 residues. CDR3 bases: TGTGCCAGTAGTATCTTGACTACCGGACGGCCAGATACAGATACGCAGTATTTT. Translation gives CASSILTTGRPDTDTQYF.

The sample holds many counts of this clonotype. The chain joins TRBV27 to TRBJ2-7; unclear D gene. Germline CDR1 reads MNHEY; CDR2 reads SMNVEV (reference sequence). V was pared by 4 bases and J by 2 bases, with 9 bases between. The CDR3 runs to 13 residues. This CDR3 is CASSSHGTYEQYF. For the CDR3, the DNA is TGTGCCAGCAGTTCGCACGGAACCTACGAGCAGTACTTC.

This clonotype was seen a handful of times. This rearrangement joins TRBV12-5 to TRBJ2-5; possibly TRBD2 for D (5 bases). Germline assignment: CDR1 LGHNT and CDR2 FRNRAP. CDR3 size: 14 residues. Trimming took 7 bases from V and 2 from J, leaving 14 bases between them. The CDR3 DNA follows: TGTGCTAGTGTTGGCCCCGGAGGTCAAGAGACCCAGTACTTC. This encodes CASVGPGGQETQYF.